Listed below are T cell receptor beta chains from one sample, sequenced in a study of T cells in Graves' hyperthyroidism and ophthalmopathy. One entry per CDR3 protein results from TCRdb running MiXCR on the multiplex PCR reads. The data hold around 540,000 distinct CDR3 sequences, with around 16% observed a single time. Sequenced material: blood. The receptor source for this set is a woman in her twenties or thirties with Graves' ophthalmopathy. The conserved cysteine and the conserved F or W are not part of the CDR3 here. Fields, in order: CDR3 protein, clone size, V gene, J gene. Rows give clone size only sometimes, using once, few, many, or a class for an expanded clone.

CDR3aa: SGRGTAEQF
abundance: few
v_gene: TRBV29-1
j_gene: TRBJ2-1

CDR3aa: ASNLAGEQY
abundance: -
v_gene: TRBV12-3/TRBV12-4
j_gene: TRBJ2-3

CDR3aa: ASSLGFSGFGETQY
abundance: many
v_gene: TRBV5-1
j_gene: TRBJ2-5

CDR3aa: ASSVQTGTSGSGTGELF
abundance: -
v_gene: TRBV9
j_gene: TRBJ2-2

CDR3aa: ASSEDYEQY
abundance: many
v_gene: TRBV2
j_gene: TRBJ2-7

CDR3aa: SALDRGKVPLH
abundance: few
v_gene: TRBV20-1
j_gene: TRBJ1-6

CDR3aa: ASSPRAVSYEQY
abundance: -
v_gene: TRBV4-3
j_gene: TRBJ2-7

CDR3aa: ASSSGTGGIKQY
abundance: few
v_gene: TRBV19
j_gene: TRBJ2-7

CDR3aa: AISEGDETQY
abundance: many
v_gene: TRBV10-3
j_gene: TRBJ2-5

CDR3aa: ASSLWADTQY
abundance: many
v_gene: TRBV5-1
j_gene: TRBJ2-3

CDR3aa: ASWALAGERWEQY
abundance: -
v_gene: TRBV12-3/TRBV12-4
j_gene: TRBJ2-7

CDR3aa: ASSYGQNLGETQY
abundance: -
v_gene: TRBV6-2/TRBV6-3
j_gene: TRBJ2-5

CDR3aa: SAVSGSVADTQY
abundance: many
v_gene: TRBV20-1
j_gene: TRBJ2-3

CDR3aa: ASHGTLGEKLF
abundance: many
v_gene: TRBV2
j_gene: TRBJ1-4

CDR3aa: ASSNPLPGVLGTDTQY
abundance: -
v_gene: TRBV19
j_gene: TRBJ2-3

CDR3aa: ASSLGGGRLSYEQY
abundance: many
v_gene: TRBV7-2
j_gene: TRBJ2-7

CDR3aa: ASRPLAGGGNNEQF
abundance: many
v_gene: TRBV6-2/TRBV6-3
j_gene: TRBJ2-1

CDR3aa: ASSRQPASNTQY
abundance: -
v_gene: TRBV6-2/TRBV6-3
j_gene: TRBJ2-3

CDR3aa: ASSVVGSGMPDTQY
abundance: -
v_gene: TRBV9
j_gene: TRBJ2-3

CDR3aa: AISESMTVSYEQY
abundance: -
v_gene: TRBV10-3
j_gene: TRBJ2-7

CDR3aa: ASSIRGDEQF
abundance: few
v_gene: TRBV19
j_gene: TRBJ2-1

CDR3aa: ASRTGADEQF
abundance: many
v_gene: TRBV12-3/TRBV12-4
j_gene: TRBJ2-1

CDR3aa: SFSDRGEGYT
abundance: many
v_gene: TRBV20-1
j_gene: TRBJ1-2

CDR3aa: ASSFTQTGTRSEQY
abundance: many
v_gene: TRBV27
j_gene: TRBJ2-7

CDR3aa: ASRSGGNQPQH
abundance: many
v_gene: TRBV6-2/TRBV6-3
j_gene: TRBJ1-5

CDR3aa: ASSWTDSPYGYT
abundance: -
v_gene: TRBV5-5
j_gene: TRBJ1-2

CDR3aa: SASRDTNQPQH
abundance: -
v_gene: TRBV20-1
j_gene: TRBJ1-5

CDR3aa: AISVTSGNEQF
abundance: -
v_gene: TRBV10-3
j_gene: TRBJ2-1

CDR3aa: ASSFRHLGGTQNSGANVLT
abundance: many
v_gene: TRBV5-1
j_gene: TRBJ2-6

CDR3aa: ASSLTSGYNEQF
abundance: many
v_gene: TRBV28
j_gene: TRBJ2-1

CDR3aa: AWSGGGQPQH
abundance: many
v_gene: TRBV30
j_gene: TRBJ1-5

CDR3aa: ASSLDYLETTGSSYNEQF
abundance: -
v_gene: TRBV5-5
j_gene: TRBJ2-1

CDR3aa: ASSLVATNEKLF
abundance: many
v_gene: TRBV5-1
j_gene: TRBJ1-4

CDR3aa: AWSLGTGNADTQY
abundance: many
v_gene: TRBV30
j_gene: TRBJ2-3

CDR3aa: SARQQGDRIIIEQF
abundance: -
v_gene: TRBV20-1
j_gene: TRBJ2-1